A selection of T cell receptor beta chains follows, all from one sample in a study of graft-versus-host responses after intestinal transplantation. These TCRs are of unknown antigen specificity. The table came from immunoSEQ multiplex PCR; TCRdb's copy has only in-frame clones and leaves some out. This sample has 90,000 to 120,000 clones; roughly 87% occur once, and the top ten carry around 0.76%. Specimen: unstimulated CD4+ T cells sorted from spleen or lymph node cells, collected before transplant. These receptors were obtained from a human donor who was the organ donor for an intestinal transplant. The CDR3 runs from the conserved cysteine through the conserved F or W. A D gene is named only where the DNA matches it firmly. A row's size may be missing; if present it is once, few, many or a size class.

d_gene: .; j_gene: TRBJ1-6; abundance: few; v_gene: TRBV2; CDR3nt: TGTGCCAGCACCGGGGAGCTCGGGAATTCACCCCTCCACTTT; CDR3aa: CASTGELGNSPLHF
d_gene: .; j_gene: TRBJ2-5; abundance: .; v_gene: TRBV2; CDR3nt: TGTGCCAGCAATTCCGGGTTGAACCAGTACTTC; CDR3aa: CASNSGLNQYF
d_gene: TRBD2; j_gene: TRBJ2-3; abundance: .; v_gene: TRBV13; CDR3nt: TGTGCCAGCAGCTTAGAGGGCGGGAGCCGCACAGATACGCAGTATTTT; CDR3aa: CASSLEGGSRTDTQYF
d_gene: TRBD2; j_gene: TRBJ2-1; abundance: .; v_gene: TRBV7-6; CDR3nt: TGTGCCAGCAGCCCCGGTATCAGGCTAGCGGGAGGGCCAATTTATGAGCAGTTCTTC; CDR3aa: CASSPGIRLAGGPIYEQFF
d_gene: .; j_gene: TRBJ1-5; abundance: .; v_gene: TRBV5-6; CDR3nt: TGTGCCAGCAATCAGGGGCCCAATCAGCCCCAGCATTTT; CDR3aa: CASNQGPNQPQHF
d_gene: .; j_gene: TRBJ1-1; abundance: .; v_gene: TRBV7-8; CDR3nt: TGTGCCAGTAAGGACAGTCGGCCTGAAGCTTTCTTT; CDR3aa: CASKDSRPEAFF
d_gene: TRBD1; j_gene: TRBJ2-1; abundance: .; v_gene: TRBV18; CDR3nt: TGTGCCAGCTCACGACGACAGGGAAACAATGAGCAGTTCTTC; CDR3aa: CASSRRQGNNEQFF
d_gene: .; j_gene: TRBJ1-1; abundance: .; v_gene: TRBV6-5; CDR3nt: TGTGCCAGCAGGGCCGGGACCCTAAGGGCTGAAGCTTTCTTT; CDR3aa: CASRAGTLRAEAFF
d_gene: .; j_gene: TRBJ2-6; abundance: .; v_gene: TRBV9; CDR3nt: TGTGCCAGCAGCCCACACGACGGGGGGGCCAACGTCCTGACTTTC; CDR3aa: CASSPHDGGANVLTF
d_gene: .; j_gene: TRBJ2-7; abundance: .; v_gene: TRBV7-8; CDR3nt: TGTGCCAGCAGCTTAGTCCCGGATTACGAGCAGTACTTC; CDR3aa: CASSLVPDYEQYF
d_gene: .; j_gene: TRBJ2-7; abundance: few; v_gene: TRBV4-1; CDR3nt: TGCGCCAGCAGCCCCAATCCCGGACAGAACTACGAGCAGTACTTC; CDR3aa: CASSPNPGQNYEQYF
d_gene: .; j_gene: TRBJ2-7; abundance: few; v_gene: TRBV10-1; CDR3nt: TGCGCCAGCAGTGAGTCATATACAGTCTACGAGCAGTACTTC; CDR3aa: CASSESYTVYEQYF
d_gene: TRBD1; j_gene: TRBJ2-3; abundance: .; v_gene: TRBV2; CDR3nt: TGTGCCAGCAGTGTTCGGACAGGGGGCACAGATACGCAGTATTTT; CDR3aa: CASSVRTGGTDTQYF
d_gene: .; j_gene: TRBJ1-3; abundance: .; v_gene: TRBV30; CDR3nt: TGTGCCTTAAACAGGGTGGGCTCTGGAAACACCATATATTTT; CDR3aa: CALNRVGSGNTIYF
d_gene: TRBD1; j_gene: TRBJ2-2; abundance: .; v_gene: TRBV30; CDR3nt: TGTGCCTGGAGCACCCTAACAGGGGCCACCCCCCTGTTTTTT; CDR3aa: CAWSTLTGATPLFF
d_gene: .; j_gene: TRBJ1-1; abundance: .; v_gene: TRBV5-5; CDR3nt: TGTGCCAGCAGCCGGGGGGCCCCATTCAACACTGAAGCTTTCTTT; CDR3aa: CASSRGAPFNTEAFF
d_gene: TRBD1; j_gene: TRBJ2-1; abundance: .; v_gene: TRBV27; CDR3nt: TGTGCCAGCAACCGGGACAGGATAACCTACAATGAGCAGTTCTTC; CDR3aa: CASNRDRITYNEQFF
d_gene: .; j_gene: TRBJ1-2; abundance: .; v_gene: TRBV9; CDR3nt: TGTGCCAGCAGGTACGGGCAGGCTCATGGCTACACCTTC; CDR3aa: CASRYGQAHGYTF
d_gene: TRBD2; j_gene: TRBJ2-1; abundance: .; v_gene: TRBV5-1; CDR3nt: TGCGCCAGCAGCCCCCACACAGGCGGGGGATACAATGAGCAGTTCTTC; CDR3aa: CASSPHTGGGYNEQFF
d_gene: .; j_gene: TRBJ2-6; abundance: .; v_gene: TRBV11-2; CDR3nt: TGTGCCAGCACCCTCGGTGGGGCCAACGTCCTGACTTTC; CDR3aa: CASTLGGANVLTF
d_gene: TRBD1; j_gene: TRBJ2-1; abundance: .; v_gene: TRBV10-1; CDR3nt: TGCGCCAGCAGTGATGGACAGGGATTTGGAGATGAGCAGTTCTTC; CDR3aa: CASSDGQGFGDEQFF
d_gene: .; j_gene: TRBJ2-7; abundance: .; v_gene: TRBV18; CDR3nt: TGTGCCAGCTCACCCCAGGGGGGGACGAGCTCCTACGAGCAGTACTTC; CDR3aa: CASSPQGGTSSYEQYF
d_gene: TRBD1; j_gene: TRBJ2-2; abundance: .; v_gene: TRBV5-1; CDR3nt: TGCGCCAGCAGCTTTGGACAGGGGGCCACCGGGGAGCTGTTTTTT; CDR3aa: CASSFGQGATGELFF
d_gene: .; j_gene: TRBJ2-1; abundance: .; v_gene: TRBV16; CDR3nt: TGTGCCAGCAGCCAATCTCCGCCCCATAGCGGCCTCTACAATGAGCAGTTCTTC; CDR3aa: CASSQSPPHSGLYNEQFF
d_gene: TRBD1; j_gene: TRBJ2-1; abundance: .; v_gene: TRBV7-6; CDR3nt: TGTGCCAGCACCCCGACAGGGGGGAGCTCCTACAATGAGCAGTTCTTC; CDR3aa: CASTPTGGSSYNEQFF
d_gene: TRBD1; j_gene: TRBJ2-7; abundance: once; v_gene: TRBV5-1; CDR3nt: TGCGCCAGCAGCTACGACAGGGTCTCGTCGATGCAGTACTTC; CDR3aa: CASSYDRVSSMQYF
d_gene: .; j_gene: TRBJ2-3; abundance: few; v_gene: TRBV21-1; CDR3nt: TGTGCCAGCAGCGCAACGGGACAGGGCTCCCTTAGCACAGATACGCAGTATTTT; CDR3aa: CASSATGQGSLSTDTQYF
d_gene: TRBD1; j_gene: TRBJ1-1; abundance: .; v_gene: TRBV11-2; CDR3nt: TGTGCCAGCAGCTTTACCGGGACAGGGAGAACTGAAGCTTTCTTT; CDR3aa: CASSFTGTGRTEAFF
d_gene: .; j_gene: TRBJ1-1; abundance: .; v_gene: TRBV6-1; CDR3nt: TGTGCCAGCAGTTCGCGGGGGAGGGCTTTCTTT; CDR3aa: CASSSRGRAFF
d_gene: .; j_gene: TRBJ1-2; abundance: .; v_gene: TRBV5-1; CDR3nt: TGCGCCAGCAGCATATGGGGCACTGGCTACACCTTC; CDR3aa: CASSIWGTGYTF
d_gene: .; j_gene: TRBJ2-1; abundance: .; v_gene: TRBV19; CDR3nt: TGTGCCAGTAGTATAGGAGGGGGAAATGAGCAGTTCTTC; CDR3aa: CASSIGGGNEQFF
d_gene: .; j_gene: TRBJ2-7; abundance: .; v_gene: TRBV5-5; CDR3nt: TGTGCCAGCAGCCCCCGGGGACGAGCTCCCTACGAGCAGTACTTC; CDR3aa: CASSPRGRAPYEQYF
d_gene: .; j_gene: TRBJ1-2; abundance: .; v_gene: TRBV20-1; CDR3nt: TGCAGTGCTCCAAATTATGGCTACACCTTC; CDR3aa: CSAPNYGYTF
d_gene: .; j_gene: TRBJ2-7; abundance: .; v_gene: TRBV27; CDR3nt: TGTGCCAGCAAAGTAACAAGCCTCGCCTCCTACGAGCAGTACTTC; CDR3aa: CASKVTSLASYEQYF
d_gene: .; j_gene: TRBJ2-5; abundance: .; v_gene: TRBV19; CDR3nt: TGTGCCAGTAGTAACGCGGCGGCCCAGTACTTC; CDR3aa: CASSNAAAQYF
d_gene: TRBD2; j_gene: TRBJ2-3; abundance: .; v_gene: TRBV18; CDR3nt: TGTGCCAGCTCACTAGCGGGGGGCACAGATACGCAGTATTTT; CDR3aa: CASSLAGGTDTQYF
d_gene: .; j_gene: TRBJ2-1; abundance: .; v_gene: TRBV6-1; CDR3nt: TGTGCCAGCAGTGAGTTGGCAGGACAAACGGTCTACAATGAGCAGTTCTTC; CDR3aa: CASSELAGQTVYNEQFF
d_gene: .; j_gene: TRBJ1-4; abundance: .; v_gene: TRBV5-5; CDR3nt: TGTGCCAGCAGCTTGCGCGTCTCTGGAGTTGGGGTAGAAAAACTGTTTTTT; CDR3aa: CASSLRVSGVGVEKLFF
d_gene: TRBD1; j_gene: TRBJ1-5; abundance: .; v_gene: TRBV19; CDR3nt: TGTGCCAGTGGACCCTCACCCCACGGGACAGAGATAACCCGACCCAATCAGCCCCAGCATTTT; CDR3aa: CASGPSPHGTEITRPNQPQHF
d_gene: TRBD2; j_gene: TRBJ2-1; abundance: .; v_gene: TRBV9; CDR3nt: TGTGCCAGCAGCGTAGCGGGACTAACCTACAATGAGCAGTTCTTC; CDR3aa: CASSVAGLTYNEQFF
d_gene: .; j_gene: TRBJ2-2; abundance: .; v_gene: TRBV28; CDR3nt: TGTGCCAGCAGTCGACGTGGGGCGGACACCGGGGAGCTGTTTTTT; CDR3aa: CASSRRGADTGELFF
d_gene: .; j_gene: TRBJ2-7; abundance: .; v_gene: TRBV2; CDR3nt: TGTGCCAGAAAGACGGGCGAGCAGTACTTC; CDR3aa: CARKTGEQYF
d_gene: .; j_gene: TRBJ2-7; abundance: once; v_gene: TRBV2; CDR3nt: TGTGCCAGCAGTACAGGGACCTACGAGCAGTACTTC; CDR3aa: CASSTGTYEQYF
d_gene: .; j_gene: TRBJ1-1; abundance: .; v_gene: TRBV18; CDR3nt: TGTGCCAGCTCACCACTCGAGTCCTCCTTAGGACCAAACACTGAAGCTTTCTTT; CDR3aa: CASSPLESSLGPNTEAFF
d_gene: .; j_gene: TRBJ1-3; abundance: .; v_gene: TRBV18; CDR3nt: TGTGCCAGCTCACCAGACCGGGCCCACTCAGGAAACACCATATATTTT; CDR3aa: CASSPDRAHSGNTIYF
d_gene: .; j_gene: TRBJ1-2; abundance: .; v_gene: TRBV5-1; CDR3nt: TGCGCCAGCAGCTTGGCTCTAGGGGTAGGGTCAGCTAACTATGGCTACACCTTC; CDR3aa: CASSLALGVGSANYGYTF
d_gene: .; j_gene: TRBJ2-3; abundance: .; v_gene: TRBV5-4; CDR3nt: TGTGCCAGCAGCTTGGGGTCGGTCGGTGATACGCAGTATTTT; CDR3aa: CASSLGSVGDTQYF
d_gene: TRBD2; j_gene: TRBJ2-5; abundance: .; v_gene: TRBV7-3; CDR3nt: TGTGCCAGCAGCCCGGGACTAGCGGCCCAAGAGACCCAGTACTTC; CDR3aa: CASSPGLAAQETQYF
d_gene: TRBD2; j_gene: TRBJ2-3; abundance: .; v_gene: TRBV11-2; CDR3nt: TGTGCCAGCAGCTTAGATTTGGCGGGGGTGACAGATACGCAGTATTTT; CDR3aa: CASSLDLAGVTDTQYF
d_gene: .; j_gene: TRBJ1-5; abundance: .; v_gene: TRBV2; CDR3nt: TGTGCCAGCAGTGAGAGGACGCGGGGTCAGCCCCAGCATTTT; CDR3aa: CASSERTRGQPQHF
d_gene: TRBD2; j_gene: TRBJ2-1; abundance: .; v_gene: TRBV7-9; CDR3nt: TGTGCCAGCAGCCCACGGAGTAGCGGGACCAATGAGCAGTTCTTC; CDR3aa: CASSPRSSGTNEQFF
d_gene: .; j_gene: TRBJ1-6; abundance: .; v_gene: TRBV11-2; CDR3nt: TGTGCCAGCAGCCGGACAGATAATTCACCCCTCCACTTT; CDR3aa: CASSRTDNSPLHF
d_gene: .; j_gene: TRBJ2-5; abundance: .; v_gene: TRBV11-3; CDR3nt: TGTGCCAGCTCACGGGGGCAAGAGACCCAGTACTTC; CDR3aa: CASSRGQETQYF
d_gene: .; j_gene: TRBJ1-2; abundance: .; v_gene: TRBV27; CDR3nt: TGTGCCAGCAGCCAAGCCCACGCCTCTAACTATGGCTACACCTTC; CDR3aa: CASSQAHASNYGYTF
d_gene: TRBD2; j_gene: TRBJ2-7; abundance: .; v_gene: TRBV10-3; CDR3nt: TGTGCCGCGTCGGGACTAGCGGGGAGCGAGCAGTACTTC; CDR3aa: CAASGLAGSEQYF
d_gene: TRBD1; j_gene: TRBJ1-1; abundance: many; v_gene: TRBV9; CDR3nt: TGTGCCAGCAGCGTAGCAGGGGGGGGCTTGAACACTGAAGCTTTCTTT; CDR3aa: CASSVAGGGLNTEAFF
d_gene: .; j_gene: TRBJ1-1; abundance: .; v_gene: TRBV4-2; CDR3nt: TGTGCCAGCAGCCAAGGGACGGTAGACAGAGAGAACACTGAAGCTTTCTTT; CDR3aa: CASSQGTVDRENTEAFF
d_gene: .; j_gene: TRBJ2-7; abundance: .; v_gene: TRBV20-1; CDR3nt: TGCAGTGCCGGGGACTACGAGCAGTACTTC; CDR3aa: CSAGDYEQYF
d_gene: .; j_gene: TRBJ2-1; abundance: .; v_gene: TRBV5-1; CDR3nt: TGCGCCAGCAGCCTGGACTACAATGAGCAGTTCTTC; CDR3aa: CASSLDYNEQFF